The 30 T cell receptor beta chains reported below all come from one sample, sequenced in a study of low-dose radiotherapy and immunotherapy resistance in tumors. Primers targeting TRAV and TRBV primed first-strand cDNA, covering alpha and beta chains. With a constant-region primer and a V-primer adapter, TCRs were subjected to about 20 PCR cycles of amplification. MiXCR was run by TCRdb on the reads, yielding one entry per CDR3 protein. The profile shows approximately 7,200 distinct CDR3 sequences, approximately 80% of them singletons. The source is a human donor with advanced metastatic prostate, ovarian, gallbladder or colorectal cancer (not recorded which). This table probably holds off-target reads from a library built for another chain.

The rearrangement links TRBV29-1 to TRBJ2-1, with D maybe TRBD1 (5 bases). Looked up from germline, CDR1 is SQVTM and CDR2 is ANQGSEA. CDR3 length: 15 amino acids. Trimming took off 2 bases at V and 0 bases at J, with 11 bases between the two ends. Here the CDR3 DNA reads TGCAGCGTTGAATTGGTTGGGGCCTCCTACAATGAGCAGTTCTTC. It yields the protein CSVELVGASYNEQFF.

The chain has TRBV24-1 and TRBJ1-2, with unresolved D. V dropped 3 bases and J dropped 8 bases, with 12 bases sitting between them. The germline V gene encodes CDR1 KGHDR and CDR2 SFDVKD. The CDR3 spans 13 residues. The CDR3: CATSDGPDRGYTF. In DNA form, the CDR3 reads TGTGCCACCAGTGATGGCCCCGACCGAGGCTACACCTTC.

The V call is TRBV7-9, the J call TRBJ2-6; TRBD1 matches at 12 bases. This CDR3 spans 19 amino acids. In germline, CDR1 is SEHNR, CDR2 FQNEAQ (reference sequence). V gave up 7 bases and J gave up 0 bases; unmatched junction bases: 10. DNA for the CDR3: TGTGCCAGCAACCCCGGGACAGGGGGCGCACTCTCTGGGGCCAACGTCCTGACTTTC. Residues: CASNPGTGGALSGANVLTF.

This chain links TRBV9 with TRBJ2-1, with D perhaps matching TRBD1 (5 bases). CDR3 length equals 14 residues. Germline lookup yields CDR1 SGDLS and CDR2 YYNGEE. V was cut by 4 bases and J by 5 bases, with 13 bases left in between. CDR3 sequence reads: CASSPMTVNNEQFF. As DNA, the CDR3 is TGTGCCAGCAGCCCGATGACAGTCAACAATGAGCAGTTCTTC.

CDR3 protein: CASSRGTLGEKLFF. The CDR3 nucleotides are TGTGCCAGCAGCCGTGGGACCCTGGGTGAAAAACTGTTTTTT. The chain joins TRBV13 to TRBJ1-4; possibly TRBD1 for D (5 bases). Trimming left V 5 bases short and J 7 bases short, with 14 bases between. The V gene's germline CDR1 is PRHDT and CDR2 FYEKMQ (reference sequence). The CDR3 totals 14 residues.

The V and J genes are TRBV4-1 and TRBJ1-1; D possibly corresponds to TRBD1 (5 bases). Germline CDR1 reads MGHRA; CDR2 reads YSYEKL. The CDR3 consists of 13 residues. Between the trimmed V and J ends, which lost 0 bases and 5 bases, there was a span of 7 bases. This chain's CDR3 is CASSQEWGTEAFF. The DNA of the CDR3 is TGCGCCAGCAGCCAAGAGTGGGGGACTGAAGCTTTCTTT.

The rearrangement joins TRBV6-1 to TRBJ2-5, with TRBD2 matching 7 bases. Germline V gives CDR1 MNHNS, CDR2 SASEGT. Germline trimming cut 4 bases from V and 4 bases from J; bases unmatched to any gene: 0. The CDR3 loop spans 12 amino acids. The CDR3 DNA reads as TGTGCCAGCAGTGGGGAGGGAGAGACCCAGTACTTC. It specifies CASSGEGETQYF.

The CDR3 nucleotides read TGTGCCAGCAGCTCCCTTAATCAGCCCCAGCATTTT. It specifies CASSSLNQPQHF. This chain uses TRBV11-2 with TRBJ1-5; no definite D call. V was trimmed by 4 bases and J by 4 bases, leaving 5 bases between them. The germline V gene encodes CDR1 SGHAT and CDR2 FQNNGV. The CDR3 sequence is 12 residues long.

The CDR3 DNA reads as TGCAGTGCTAGGAGGGGGGCCGCGGACAATCAGCCCCAGCATTTT. This codes for CSARRGAADNQPQHF. This chain connects TRBV20-1 to TRBJ1-5, with TRBD1 as a possible D gene (6 bases). Trimming cost V 3 bases and J 3 bases, with 15 bases left between them. CDR1 and CDR2 (germline): DFQATT, SNEGSKA (reference sequence). There are 15 residues in the CDR3.

This chain uses TRBV21-1 with TRBJ1-3. TRBV21-1 constitutes a pseudogene. This CDR3 is built from 17 residues. This CDR3 is CASSSGLPKSSGNTIYF. Here the CDR3 DNA reads TGTGCCAGCAGCTCGGGTCTACCTAAAAGCTCTGGAAACACCATATATTTT.

The chain recombines TRBV6-2 or TRBV6-3 with TRBJ2-2, with D unclear. CDR1 MNHEY and CDR2 SVGEGT come from the germline V gene. The CDR3 spans 14 residues. The V and J ends lost 4 bases and 4 bases respectively, with 10 bases between them. The CDR3: CASSLVLGTGELFF. The CDR3 DNA reads TGTGCCAGCAGTTTGGTACTTGGCACCGGGGAGCTGTTTTTT.

J is TRBJ1-1 and V is TRBV11-2, with TRBD1 matching over 7 bases. This CDR3 has 17 residues. Per the germline V gene, CDR1 is SGHAT and CDR2 is FQNNGV. The V gene end was trimmed by 4 bases and the J gene end by 0 bases; junction bases not matched to a gene: 11. The CDR3 coding sequence is TGTGCCAGCAGCTCCGCAGGCAGGGGGGCGGTGAACACTGAAGCTTTCTTT. Translation: CASSSAGRGAVNTEAFF.

This chain joins TRBV12-3 or TRBV12-4 and TRBJ2-1; 11 bases align to TRBD1. The CDR3 runs to 16 residues. Germline trimming cut 2 bases from V and 4 bases from J; bases unmatched to any gene: 4. The CDR3: CASSLRTGGDYNEQFF. The CDR3 DNA reads TGTGCCAGCAGTTTACGGACAGGGGGCGATTACAATGAGCAGTTCTTC.

The V call is TRBV4-2, the J call TRBJ1-2, with D maybe TRBD1 (5 bases). CDR3 length: 15 residues. Trimming took off 0 bases at V and 2 bases at J, with 10 bases between the two ends. Germline values: CDR1 LGHNA, CDR2 YNFKEQ. Here the CDR3 reads CASSQDGARNYGYTF. In DNA, the CDR3 is TGTGCCAGCAGCCAAGATGGGGCCAGAAACTATGGCTACACCTTC.

The chain joins TRBV20-1 to TRBJ2-2, with D perhaps matching TRBD2 (6 bases). Germline V gene sequence: CDR1 DFQATT, CDR2 SNEGSKA (reference sequence). This CDR3 contains 14 residues. V lost 6 bases to trimming and J lost 1 base, with 12 bases between them. CDR3 nucleotides: TGCAGTGCGGCAAGGGACTTGAACACCGGGGAGCTGTTTTTT. Its protein product is CSAARDLNTGELFF.

This chain uses TRBV30 with TRBJ1-2; D uncertain. The CDR3 totals 13 residues. Germline CDR1 and CDR2: GTSNPN and SVGIG (reference sequence). V was shortened by 0 bases and J by 13 bases, with 18 bases between the two germline ends. The CDR3 here is CAWSVDRGDSPTF. The CDR3 nucleotides are TGTGCCTGGAGTGTAGATCGCGGAGACTCACCCACCTTC.

The rearrangement links TRBV6-1 to TRBJ2-4; D possibly corresponds to TRBD2 (5 bases). The CDR3 is made up of 13 amino acids. The germline V and J ends were trimmed by 4 bases and 10 bases, with 14 bases remaining between them. Germline values: CDR1 MNHNS, CDR2 SASEGT. The CDR3 nucleotides read TGTGCCAGCAGTGCTGAGACTGAGGGAATTCAGTACTTC. Translated, it gives CASSAETEGIQYF.

This clonotype was counted once. The chain joins TRBV12-3 or TRBV12-4 to TRBJ1-5; D is unresolved. Trimming shortened V by 2 bases and J by 2 bases, and 4 bases separated the two germline ends. There are 13 residues in the CDR3. The CDR3 bases are TGTGCCAGCAGTTTAACAGGCAATCAGCCCCAGCATTTT. Translated: CASSLTGNQPQHF.

V and J are TRBV10-1 and TRBJ2-3, with no clear D. The CDR3 has 12 amino acids. Per the germline V gene, CDR1 is WNHNN and CDR2 is SYGVQD (reference sequence). V was trimmed by 4 bases and J by 2 bases, leaving 4 bases between them. In nucleotides, the CDR3 is TGCGCCAGCAGTGGAGACACAGATACGCAGTATTTT. Protein: CASSGDTDTQYF.

The rearrangement uses TRBV11-2 and TRBJ2-5; TRBD2 matches 7 bases. The J segment lost 1 base and the V segment lost 2 bases, leaving 4 bases of the junction unmatched. Germline CDR1 reads SGHAT; CDR2 reads FQNNGV. CDR3 length: 15 residues. The CDR3 nucleotides read TGTGCCAGCAGCTTAAGGGAGGGCCGCCAAGAGACCCAGTACTTC. It is translated as CASSLREGRQETQYF. Variable domain in full (rest from reference TRBV11-2 and TRBJ2-5): EAGVAQSPRYKIIEKRQSVAFWCNPISGHATLYWYQQILGQGPKLLIQFQNNGVVDDSQLPKDRFSAERLKGVDSTLKIQPAKLEDSAVYLCASSLREGRQETQYFGPGTRLLVL.

This clonotype came up once. The CDR3 loop reads CASSWGTGYSGGYTF. CDR3 nucleotides: TGCGCCAGCAGCTGGGGGACGGGCTACTCCGGTGGCTACACCTTC. The rearrangement uses TRBV5-1 and TRBJ1-2; D may be TRBD1 (5 bases). The V gene's germline CDR1 is SGHRS and CDR2 YFSETQ. V dropped 3 bases and J dropped 7 bases, with 19 bases sitting between them. This CDR3 spans 15 amino acids.

V usage is TRBV4-1 and J usage is TRBJ1-5; D remains unclear. The V gene's germline CDR1 is MGHRA and CDR2 YSYEKL. The CDR3 length is 15 residues. With 2 bases removed from V and 3 bases from J, the gap between germline ends came to 11 bases. CDR3 bases: TGCGCCAGCAGCCAAAGTCCGTTTTACAATCAGCCCCAGCATTTT. Translated, it gives CASSQSPFYNQPQHF.

V gene TRBV30 combines with J gene TRBJ2-5; the D call may be TRBD1 or TRBD2 (5 bases each). The V gene's germline CDR1 is GTSNPN and CDR2 SVGIG (reference sequence). V gave up 3 bases and J gave up 1 base, with 12 bases separating them. The CDR3 is made up of 14 amino acids. The CDR3 DNA follows: TGTGCCTGGAGGGGGCGGGTAGCCCAAGAGACCCAGTACTTC. It specifies CAWRGRVAQETQYF.

The chain combines TRBV11-3 with TRBJ2-5; D is undetermined. V lost 0 bases and J lost 5, with 1 base in between. This CDR3 comprises 11 residues. Germline V gene lookup returns CDR1 SGHNT and CDR2 YENEEA. CDR3 DNA sequence: TGTGCCAGCAGCTTAGAGGAGACCCAGTACTTC. This sequence encodes CASSLEETQYF.

The chain recombines TRBV28 with TRBJ1-2, with a possible D match to TRBD1 (6 bases). The V and J ends lost 6 bases and 4 bases respectively, with 15 bases between them. The CDR3 extends over 14 amino acids. Per germline, CDR1 MDHEN and CDR2 SYDVKM. The CDR3 bases are TGTGCCAGCAGCCCCCCGGGGGGCGGCTATGGCTACACCTTC. This sequence encodes CASSPPGGGYGYTF.

The rearrangement uses TRBV4-2 and TRBJ2-6; D is possibly TRBD2 (7 bases). V gave up 0 bases and J gave up 4 bases, with 13 bases separating them. Looked up from germline, CDR1 is LGHNA and CDR2 is YNFKEQ. The CDR3 runs to 17 residues. CDR3 coding DNA: TGTGCCAGCAGCCAAGAGGGGGGGGCGCTCGGGGCCAACGTCCTGACTTTC. It encodes CASSQEGGALGANVLTF.

V usage is TRBV5-6 and J usage is TRBJ2-2; TRBD2 matches at 16 bases. In germline, CDR1 is SGHDT, CDR2 YYEEEE. V trimming: 6 bases; J trimming: 1 base; junction bases outside the gene matches: 9. The CDR3 consists of 19 residues. CDR3: CASTRRGLAGGRNTGELFF. CDR3 DNA sequence: TGTGCCAGCACACGAAGGGGACTAGCGGGGGGGCGGAACACCGGGGAGCTGTTTTTT.

This chain joins TRBV6-5 and TRBJ1-2; D remains ambiguous. Germline V gene data show CDR1 as MNHEY and CDR2 as SVGAGI. The length of the CDR3 is 14 residues. V was trimmed by 6 bases and J by 2 bases, leaving 13 bases between them. The CDR3 DNA reads TGTGCCAGCAGGCTACAGAGCGAAAACTATGGCTACACCTTC. It yields the protein CASRLQSENYGYTF.

V and J are TRBV5-1 and TRBJ2-5; D is undetermined. The length of the CDR3 is 14 residues. CDR1 is SGHRS, CDR2 YFSETQ, per germline. Trimming left V 0 bases short and J 0 bases short, with 6 bases between. DNA for the CDR3: TGCGCCAGCAGCTTGGAGGCGGACCAAGAGACCCAGTACTTC. Its translation is CASSLEADQETQYF.

The gene calls are TRBV5-6 and TRBJ1-1; weak D call: TRBD1 (6 bases). The CDR3 consists of 13 residues. The V and J ends lost 6 bases and 0 bases respectively, with 9 bases between them. Germline lookup yields CDR1 SGHDT and CDR2 YYEEEE. This CDR3 is CASNRDMNTEAFF. For the CDR3, the DNA is TGTGCCAGCAACAGGGACATGAACACTGAAGCTTTCTTT. The whole variable domain, filled in from reference TRBV5-6 and TRBJ1-1, reads DAGVTQSPTHLIKTRGQQVTLRCSPKSGHDTVSWYQQALGQGPQFIFQYYEEEERQRGNFPDRFSGHQFPNYSSELNVNALLLGDSALYLCASNRDMNTEAFFGQGTRLTVV.